This TCR beta chain is from a study of blood T cells in healthy people across ages. Regarding the study as a whole: A roughly linear age-dependent decrease characterized TCR beta diversity per million T cells. It was held that the diversity estimates obtained from one million T cells were underestimates. The long-lived group displayed more naive CD4+ cells, plus higher diversity, than the aged donors did.

Healthy Caucasian individuals from Russia aged roughly 6 to 90 were enrolled as donors. Germline assignment: CDR1 DFQATT and CDR2 SNEGSKA (reference sequence). V was trimmed by 0 bases and J by 2 bases, leaving 20 bases between them. The CDR3 is 18 amino acids. Combining a sample-barcoded 5' primer with a J-beta primer mix, a second PCR ran for about 6 to 11 cycles. TCRdb itself ran the 5' RACE reads through MiXCR, one entry per CDR3 protein. Among 650,000 to 900,000 distinct CDR3 sequences listed, under 80% were seen once. Worth noting for this clonotype: Its target is unknown.

Sequences were obtained from blood. The sequence came from a man aged 25 to 40 in good health. This sequence joins TRBV20-1 and TRBJ2-4; D could derive from TRBD1 or TRBD2 (5 bases each). The chain's CDR3 is CSARDRDDQAASKNIQYF. The CDR3 bases are TGCAGTGCTAGAGATCGGGACGATCAGGCGGCATCCAAAAACATTCAGTACTTC.